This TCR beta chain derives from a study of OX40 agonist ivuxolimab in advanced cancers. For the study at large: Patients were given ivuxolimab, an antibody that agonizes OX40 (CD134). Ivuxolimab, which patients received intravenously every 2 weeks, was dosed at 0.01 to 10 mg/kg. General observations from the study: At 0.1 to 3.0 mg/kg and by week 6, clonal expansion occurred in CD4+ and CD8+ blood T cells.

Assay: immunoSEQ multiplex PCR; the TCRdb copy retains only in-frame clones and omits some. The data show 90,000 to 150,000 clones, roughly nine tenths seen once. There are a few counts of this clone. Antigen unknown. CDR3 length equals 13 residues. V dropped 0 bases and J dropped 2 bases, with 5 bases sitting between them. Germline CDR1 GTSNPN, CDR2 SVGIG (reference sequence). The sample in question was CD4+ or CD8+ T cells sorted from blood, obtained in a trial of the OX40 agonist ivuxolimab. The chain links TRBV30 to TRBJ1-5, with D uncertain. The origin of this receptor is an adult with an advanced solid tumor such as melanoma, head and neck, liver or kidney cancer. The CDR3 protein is CAWSVNRNQPQHF. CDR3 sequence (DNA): TGTGCCTGGAGTGTAAACCGCAATCAGCCCCAGCATTTT.